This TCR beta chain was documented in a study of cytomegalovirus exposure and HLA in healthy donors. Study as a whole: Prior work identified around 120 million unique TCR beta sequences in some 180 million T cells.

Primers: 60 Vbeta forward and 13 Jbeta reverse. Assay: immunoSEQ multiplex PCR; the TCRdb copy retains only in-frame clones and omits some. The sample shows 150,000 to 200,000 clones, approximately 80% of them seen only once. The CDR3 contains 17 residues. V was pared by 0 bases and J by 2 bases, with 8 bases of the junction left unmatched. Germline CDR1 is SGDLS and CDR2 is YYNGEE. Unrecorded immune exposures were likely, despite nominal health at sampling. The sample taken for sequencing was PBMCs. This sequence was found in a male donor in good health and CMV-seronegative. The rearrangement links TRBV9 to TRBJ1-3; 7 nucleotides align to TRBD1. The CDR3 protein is CASSVVGQASPGNTIYF. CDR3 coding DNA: TGTGCCAGCAGCGTAGTAGGACAGGCCTCTCCTGGAAACACCATATATTTT.